These T cell receptor beta chains were read from a single sample in a study of sequential checkpoint blockade in melanoma. Libraries were prepared by immunoSEQ multiplex PCR; TCRdb keeps only in-frame clonotypes and omits some of them. This table holds more than 9,000 clones, approximately 82% found once. The specimen comprised CD8+ T cells sorted from blood (inferred from file names), sampled from a patient given nivolumab and ipilimumab in sequence. These receptors originate from a human donor with melanoma. CDR3s include the opening cysteine and the closing phenylalanine or tryptophan. D genes are given only for firm matches. A clone size is listed for some rows: how often the clone was seen (once, few, many), or a class if it is expanded.

TRBD1	TRBV19	-	TRBJ1-2	TGTGCCAGTAGTATAGCGGGACAGGTCTACTATGGCTACACCTTC	CASSIAGQVYYGYTF
-	TRBV25-1	-	TRBJ1-2	TGTGCCAGCAGTGAATTAGGGTTCGGGGACACCTTTTCAGGCTACACCTTC	CASSELGFGDTFSGYTF
-	TRBV27	-	TRBJ1-2	TGTGCCAGCAGTTTAGTCGGGGACTATGGCTACACCTTC	CASSLVGDYGYTF
TRBD1	TRBV2	-	TRBJ2-7	TGTGCCACCCGGACAGGGGAGGGGCCCGAGCAGTACTTC	CATRTGEGPEQYF
TRBD1	TRBV15	-	TRBJ1-4	TGTGCCACCAGCAGAGTGGGCAGGGGGCTAGGGAGTGGAAAACTGTTTTTT	CATSRVGRGLGSGKLFF
-	TRBV19	-	TRBJ2-7	TGTGCCAGTAGTCAGAAGGGGGGGCTGGGCTCCTACGAGCAGTACTTC	CASSQKGGLGSYEQYF
-	TRBV5-4	-	TRBJ1-6	TGTGCCAGCACCCAGGGAAGGAATTCACCCCTCCACTTT	CASTQGRNSPLHF
-	TRBV19	once	TRBJ1-6	TGTGCCAGTAGTACAGGGAACTCACCCCTCCACTTT	CASSTGNSPLHF
-	TRBV5-1	-	TRBJ2-1	TGCGCCAGCAGCCCCACACAACCCAATGAGCAGTTCTTC	CASSPTQPNEQFF
-	TRBV9	-	TRBJ1-5	TGTGCCAGCAGCCAAGGCGGGGCCGGTAATCAGCCCCAGCATTTT	CASSQGGAGNQPQHF
-	TRBV7-9	-	TRBJ2-7	TGTGCCAGCAGCCCCGGCCCTAACTACGAGCAGTACTTC	CASSPGPNYEQYF
TRBD1	TRBV19	-	TRBJ1-1	TGTGCCACTCGACAGGGCGGGACTGAAGCTTTCTTT	CATRQGGTEAFF
-	TRBV27	-	TRBJ2-2	TGTGCCAGCAGTTTGAACAGCGGGGAGCTGTTTTTT	CASSLNSGELFF
TRBD2	TRBV27	once	TRBJ2-1	TGTGCCAGCAGCCCCGGACTAGCGGGATTAGGTGAGCAGTTCTTC	CASSPGLAGLGEQFF
-	TRBV7-9	-	TRBJ2-1	TGTGCCAGCAGCTTAAGCGGAGTCAGTTACAATGAGCAGTTCTTC	CASSLSGVSYNEQFF
-	TRBV7-9	-	TRBJ2-7	TGTGCCAGCAGCCCTACAGCTCTAGGAGGCTCCTACGAGCAGTACTTC	CASSPTALGGSYEQYF
TRBD1	TRBV15	-	TRBJ1-3	TGTGCCACCAGCATCGCCGGGACAGGGAGCTCTGGAAACACCATATATTTT	CATSIAGTGSSGNTIYF
-	TRBV21-1	-	TRBJ2-7	TGTGCCAGCAGCAAACGCGGACTAGCGGGACTGAGCTCCTACGAGCAGTACTTC	CASSKRGLAGLSSYEQYF
-	TRBV11-2	-	TRBJ1-2	TGTGCCAGCAGCTTAGATCCGGGACTCTATGGCTACACCTTC	CASSLDPGLYGYTF
TRBD2	TRBV27	-	TRBJ2-1	TGTGCCAGCAGCCCCGGGACTAGCGGGAGTAATGAGCAGTTCTTC	CASSPGTSGSNEQFF
-	TRBV29-1	-	TRBJ1-1	TGCAGCGTTGAATGGACGACCTTGGGGAGGGTTGCTTTCTTT	CSVEWTTLGRVAFF
-	TRBV4-3	-	TRBJ2-2	TGCGCCAGCAGCCCAAAGATCTCAGGGAATTTTGACACCGGGGAGCTGTTTTTT	CASSPKISGNFDTGELFF
TRBD2	TRBV5-8	few	TRBJ2-1	TGTGCCAGTATAGCGGGCAACTCCTACAATGAGCAGTTCTTC	CASIAGNSYNEQFF